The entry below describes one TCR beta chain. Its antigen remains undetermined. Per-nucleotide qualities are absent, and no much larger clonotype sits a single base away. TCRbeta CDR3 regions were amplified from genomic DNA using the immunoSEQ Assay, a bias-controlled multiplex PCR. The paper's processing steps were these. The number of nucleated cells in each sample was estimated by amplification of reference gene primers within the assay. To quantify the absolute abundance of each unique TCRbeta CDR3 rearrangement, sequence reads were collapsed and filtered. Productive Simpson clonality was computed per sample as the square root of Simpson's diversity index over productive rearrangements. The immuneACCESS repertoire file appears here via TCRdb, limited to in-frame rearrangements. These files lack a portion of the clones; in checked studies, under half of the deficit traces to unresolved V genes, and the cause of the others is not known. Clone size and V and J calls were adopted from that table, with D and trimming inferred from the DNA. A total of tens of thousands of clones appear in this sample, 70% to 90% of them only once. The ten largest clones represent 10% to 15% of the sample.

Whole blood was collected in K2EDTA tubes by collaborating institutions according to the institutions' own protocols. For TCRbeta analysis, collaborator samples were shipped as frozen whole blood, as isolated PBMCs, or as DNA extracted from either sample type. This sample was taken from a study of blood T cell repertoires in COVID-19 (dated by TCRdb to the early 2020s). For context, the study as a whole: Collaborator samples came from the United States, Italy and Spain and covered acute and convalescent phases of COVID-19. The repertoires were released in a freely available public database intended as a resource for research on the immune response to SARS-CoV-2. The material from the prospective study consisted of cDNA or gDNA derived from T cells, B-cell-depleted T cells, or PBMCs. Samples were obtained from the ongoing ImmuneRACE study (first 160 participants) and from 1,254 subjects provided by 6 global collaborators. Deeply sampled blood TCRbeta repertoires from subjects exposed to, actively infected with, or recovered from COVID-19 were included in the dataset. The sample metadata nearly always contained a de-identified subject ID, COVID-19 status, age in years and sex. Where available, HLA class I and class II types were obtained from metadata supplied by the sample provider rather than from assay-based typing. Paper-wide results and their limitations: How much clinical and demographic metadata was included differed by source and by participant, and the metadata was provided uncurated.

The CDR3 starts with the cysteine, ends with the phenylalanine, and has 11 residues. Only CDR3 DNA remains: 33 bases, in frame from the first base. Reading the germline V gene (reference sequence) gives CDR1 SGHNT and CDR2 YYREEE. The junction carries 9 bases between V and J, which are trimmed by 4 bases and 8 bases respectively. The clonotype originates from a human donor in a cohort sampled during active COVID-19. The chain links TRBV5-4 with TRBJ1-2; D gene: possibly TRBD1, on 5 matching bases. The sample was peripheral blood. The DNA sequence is TGTGCCAGCAGCCTATGGGGCGGCTACACCTTC. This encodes CASSLWGGYTF.